Here is one TCR beta chain with its context. Only in-frame clones appear in the TCRdb table, and some are missing; sequencing was by immunoSEQ multiplex PCR. The table shows tens of thousands of clones, with 88% occurring only once. This specimen belongs to a study of blood T cell repertoires in COVID-19. Material: peripheral blood. The sequence was collected from a woman aged 80 or over with acute or convalescent COVID-19.

The CDR3 is CASSDPSGAIGTEAFF. The CDR3 DNA reads as TGTGCCAGCAGCGACCCCAGCGGGGCCATAGGCACTGAAGCTTTCTTT. The gene calls are TRBV9 and TRBJ1-1; the D gene is possibly TRBD1 (5 bases). V lost 3 bases, J lost 4 bases, and 19 bases lay in between. CDR3 length: 16 amino acids. CDR1 and CDR2 (germline): SGDLS, YYNGEE.